Following are 15 T cell receptor beta chains from one sample sequenced in a study of CD8+ T cells in alopecia areata. RNA was extracted and reverse transcribed into cDNA as the sequencing template. Sequenced by immunoSEQ multiplex PCR; TCRdb stores in-frame clones only, minus some. The sample holds approximately 180,000 clones, less than 75% seen once. Sample: CD8+ T cells sorted from blood, taken at week 0. These receptors all come from a human donor with alopecia areata.

The V call is TRBV5-1, the J call TRBJ1-2; a possible D gene is TRBD1 (6 bases). With 0 bases removed from V and 5 bases from J, the gap between germline ends came to 11 bases. CDR3 length: 14 amino acids. Germline CDR1 is SGHRS and CDR2 is YFSETQ. This CDR3 reads CASSLVEGHYGYTF. As DNA, the CDR3 is TGCGCCAGCAGCTTGGTGGAGGGACATTATGGCTACACCTTC.

This clone came up a few times. The chain combines TRBV13 with TRBJ2-7; 12 bases agree with TRBD1. There are 14 residues in the CDR3. V gave up 4 bases and J gave up 6 bases; unmatched junction bases: 4. Germline lookup yields CDR1 PRHDT and CDR2 FYEKMQ (reference sequence). This CDR3 reads CASSSRDRGPEQYF. In DNA, the CDR3 is TGTGCCAGCAGCTCCCGGGACAGGGGGCCCGAGCAGTACTTC.

The chain carries TRBV13 and TRBJ2-7, with D possibly being TRBD1 (5 bases). The CDR3 extends over 14 amino acids. The ends were cut back, 0 bases at V and 4 bases at J, with 10 bases in the middle. Germline CDR1 is PRHDT and CDR2 is FYEKMQ (reference sequence). The CDR3 reads CASSLGPTAYEQYF. The CDR3 coding sequence is TGTGCCAGCAGCTTAGGCCCGACAGCGTACGAGCAGTACTTC.

The chain employs TRBV5-6 and TRBJ2-7, with D possibly TRBD1 on 6 matching bases. The V gene lost 1 base and the J gene lost 4 bases, with 12 bases spanning the gap. The CDR3 has 14 amino acids. Germline CDR1 SGHDT, CDR2 YYEEEE. CDR3: CASSLTQGRYEQYF. Here the CDR3 DNA reads TGTGCCAGCAGCTTGACACAGGGACGGTACGAGCAGTACTTC.

In this sample, this clone turned up a few times. This chain joins TRBV29-1 and TRBJ2-3; D may be TRBD2 (6 bases). Germline V CDR1 and CDR2: SQVTM, ANQGSEA. V lost 3 bases to trimming and J lost 0 bases, with 13 bases between them. The CDR3 runs 15 residues. The CDR3 loop is CSVETRDFSTDTQYF. DNA of the CDR3: TGCAGCGTTGAGACCCGGGACTTTAGCACAGATACGCAGTATTTT.

This clone was counted only a few times. V is TRBV13 and J is TRBJ2-7; 8 bases map to TRBD1. The CDR3 totals 15 residues. Germline loops: CDR1 PRHDT, CDR2 FYEKMQ (reference sequence). V lost 3 bases, J lost 5 bases, and 9 bases stayed unmatched. The CDR3 loop reads CASSLGRQGPDEQYF. CDR3 bases: TGTGCCAGCAGCTTGGGACGACAGGGGCCCGACGAGCAGTACTTC.

A single count supports this clone. The V gene is TRBV15, the J gene TRBJ2-3; D ambiguous. Trimming removed 1 base at V and 3 bases at J, with 5 bases between. CDR3 length equals 13 residues. Per the germline V gene, CDR1 is LNHNV and CDR2 is YYDKDF (reference sequence). The CDR3 loop reads CATSRVQTDTQYF. CDR3 in DNA: TGTGCCACCAGCAGAGTTCAGACAGATACGCAGTATTTT.

The chain joins TRBV5-1 to TRBJ1-2; D perhaps matches TRBD1 (5 bases). The CDR3 is 11 amino acids. Germline values: CDR1 SGHRS, CDR2 YFSETQ. Trimming left V 3 bases short and J 7 bases short, with 7 bases between. The CDR3, as DNA: TGCGCCAGCAGCTCAGGGCCTGGCTACACCTTC. This sequence encodes CASSSGPGYTF.

This chain uses TRBV30 with TRBJ1-1; D remains ambiguous. Germline V gene sequence: CDR1 GTSNPN, CDR2 SVGIG (reference sequence). This CDR3 is built from 10 residues. V lost 2 bases, J lost 8 bases, and 6 bases lay in between. The CDR3 sequence: CAWSYSEAFF. CDR3 nucleotide sequence: TGTGCCTGGAGTTACTCAGAAGCTTTCTTT.

The chain joins TRBV14 to TRBJ1-1; no firm D call. The CDR3 has 16 residues. V lost 0 bases and J lost 1, with 12 bases in between. Germline CDR1 reads SGHDN; CDR2 reads FVKESK. The CDR3 DNA reads TGTGCCAGCAGCCAAGATGCTTACGTTTCGAACACTGAAGCTTTCTTT. Translated, it gives CASSQDAYVSNTEAFF.

V and J are TRBV9 and TRBJ1-1; a weak D match, TRBD1 (6 bases). CDR1 SGDLS and CDR2 YYNGEE come from the germline V gene. The CDR3 is 16 residues long. The V end lost 1 base, the J end lost 0 bases, and 13 bases lay between the germline ends. CDR3 loop: CASSVPDSDLNTEAFF. In DNA, the CDR3 is TGTGCCAGCAGCGTACCGGACAGTGATTTGAACACTGAAGCTTTCTTT.

CDR3 amino acids: CASTPTREGLFYEQYF. The CDR3 nucleotides read TGCGCCAGCACCCCGACCAGAGAAGGTCTCTTCTACGAGCAGTACTTC. The V and J genes are TRBV4-1 and TRBJ2-7, with unresolved D. This CDR3 has 16 residues. Trimming left V 7 bases short and J 3 bases short, with 22 bases between. Looked up from germline, CDR1 is MGHRA and CDR2 is YSYEKL.

This chain links TRBV13 with TRBJ1-1; weak D call: TRBD1 (6 bases). Germline CDR1 reads PRHDT; CDR2 reads FYEKMQ (reference sequence). V lost 5 bases to trimming and J lost 11 bases, with 15 bases between them. The CDR3 length is 12 residues. CDR3 coding DNA: TGTGCCAGCAGCGGACAGCCGCAAGAGGCTTTCTTT. Translating it yields CASSGQPQEAFF.

This clone came up a few times. This chain connects TRBV10-2 to TRBJ2-1; 11 bases line up with TRBD1. Germline V gene data show CDR1 as WSHSY and CDR2 as SAAADI. There are 15 residues in the CDR3. With V trimmed by 7 bases and J by 8 bases, 10 bases remained unmatched. In DNA form, the CDR3 reads TGCGCCAGCAAGACCGGGACAGGGGGGAGGGATGAGCAGTTCTTC. Its protein is CASKTGTGGRDEQFF.

The chain employs TRBV29-1 and TRBJ2-3; 8 bases align to TRBD2. The CDR3 runs 13 residues. Germline-derived CDR1 and CDR2 are SQVTM and ANQGSEA. The CDR3 DNA sequence: TGCAGAGCAAGCGGGGGCACCACAGATACGCAGTATTTT. Protein sequence: CRASGGTTDTQYF.